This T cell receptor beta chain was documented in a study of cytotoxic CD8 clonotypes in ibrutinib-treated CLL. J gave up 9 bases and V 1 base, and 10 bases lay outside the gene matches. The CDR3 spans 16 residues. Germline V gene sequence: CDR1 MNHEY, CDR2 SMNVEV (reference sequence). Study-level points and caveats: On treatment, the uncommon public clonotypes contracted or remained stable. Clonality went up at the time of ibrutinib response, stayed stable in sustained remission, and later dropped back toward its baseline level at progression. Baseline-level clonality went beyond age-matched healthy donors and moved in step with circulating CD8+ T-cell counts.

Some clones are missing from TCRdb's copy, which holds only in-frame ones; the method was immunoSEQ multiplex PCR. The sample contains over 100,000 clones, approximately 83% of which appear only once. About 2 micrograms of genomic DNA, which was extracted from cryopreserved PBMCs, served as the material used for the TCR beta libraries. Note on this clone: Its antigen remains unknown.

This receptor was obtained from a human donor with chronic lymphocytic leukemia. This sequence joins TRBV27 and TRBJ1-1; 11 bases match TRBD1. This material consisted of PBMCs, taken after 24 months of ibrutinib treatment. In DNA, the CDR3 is TGTGCCAGCAGTTTATTATTCGGGACAGGGGGTTCTAAAGCTTTCTTT. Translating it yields CASSLLFGTGGSKAFF.